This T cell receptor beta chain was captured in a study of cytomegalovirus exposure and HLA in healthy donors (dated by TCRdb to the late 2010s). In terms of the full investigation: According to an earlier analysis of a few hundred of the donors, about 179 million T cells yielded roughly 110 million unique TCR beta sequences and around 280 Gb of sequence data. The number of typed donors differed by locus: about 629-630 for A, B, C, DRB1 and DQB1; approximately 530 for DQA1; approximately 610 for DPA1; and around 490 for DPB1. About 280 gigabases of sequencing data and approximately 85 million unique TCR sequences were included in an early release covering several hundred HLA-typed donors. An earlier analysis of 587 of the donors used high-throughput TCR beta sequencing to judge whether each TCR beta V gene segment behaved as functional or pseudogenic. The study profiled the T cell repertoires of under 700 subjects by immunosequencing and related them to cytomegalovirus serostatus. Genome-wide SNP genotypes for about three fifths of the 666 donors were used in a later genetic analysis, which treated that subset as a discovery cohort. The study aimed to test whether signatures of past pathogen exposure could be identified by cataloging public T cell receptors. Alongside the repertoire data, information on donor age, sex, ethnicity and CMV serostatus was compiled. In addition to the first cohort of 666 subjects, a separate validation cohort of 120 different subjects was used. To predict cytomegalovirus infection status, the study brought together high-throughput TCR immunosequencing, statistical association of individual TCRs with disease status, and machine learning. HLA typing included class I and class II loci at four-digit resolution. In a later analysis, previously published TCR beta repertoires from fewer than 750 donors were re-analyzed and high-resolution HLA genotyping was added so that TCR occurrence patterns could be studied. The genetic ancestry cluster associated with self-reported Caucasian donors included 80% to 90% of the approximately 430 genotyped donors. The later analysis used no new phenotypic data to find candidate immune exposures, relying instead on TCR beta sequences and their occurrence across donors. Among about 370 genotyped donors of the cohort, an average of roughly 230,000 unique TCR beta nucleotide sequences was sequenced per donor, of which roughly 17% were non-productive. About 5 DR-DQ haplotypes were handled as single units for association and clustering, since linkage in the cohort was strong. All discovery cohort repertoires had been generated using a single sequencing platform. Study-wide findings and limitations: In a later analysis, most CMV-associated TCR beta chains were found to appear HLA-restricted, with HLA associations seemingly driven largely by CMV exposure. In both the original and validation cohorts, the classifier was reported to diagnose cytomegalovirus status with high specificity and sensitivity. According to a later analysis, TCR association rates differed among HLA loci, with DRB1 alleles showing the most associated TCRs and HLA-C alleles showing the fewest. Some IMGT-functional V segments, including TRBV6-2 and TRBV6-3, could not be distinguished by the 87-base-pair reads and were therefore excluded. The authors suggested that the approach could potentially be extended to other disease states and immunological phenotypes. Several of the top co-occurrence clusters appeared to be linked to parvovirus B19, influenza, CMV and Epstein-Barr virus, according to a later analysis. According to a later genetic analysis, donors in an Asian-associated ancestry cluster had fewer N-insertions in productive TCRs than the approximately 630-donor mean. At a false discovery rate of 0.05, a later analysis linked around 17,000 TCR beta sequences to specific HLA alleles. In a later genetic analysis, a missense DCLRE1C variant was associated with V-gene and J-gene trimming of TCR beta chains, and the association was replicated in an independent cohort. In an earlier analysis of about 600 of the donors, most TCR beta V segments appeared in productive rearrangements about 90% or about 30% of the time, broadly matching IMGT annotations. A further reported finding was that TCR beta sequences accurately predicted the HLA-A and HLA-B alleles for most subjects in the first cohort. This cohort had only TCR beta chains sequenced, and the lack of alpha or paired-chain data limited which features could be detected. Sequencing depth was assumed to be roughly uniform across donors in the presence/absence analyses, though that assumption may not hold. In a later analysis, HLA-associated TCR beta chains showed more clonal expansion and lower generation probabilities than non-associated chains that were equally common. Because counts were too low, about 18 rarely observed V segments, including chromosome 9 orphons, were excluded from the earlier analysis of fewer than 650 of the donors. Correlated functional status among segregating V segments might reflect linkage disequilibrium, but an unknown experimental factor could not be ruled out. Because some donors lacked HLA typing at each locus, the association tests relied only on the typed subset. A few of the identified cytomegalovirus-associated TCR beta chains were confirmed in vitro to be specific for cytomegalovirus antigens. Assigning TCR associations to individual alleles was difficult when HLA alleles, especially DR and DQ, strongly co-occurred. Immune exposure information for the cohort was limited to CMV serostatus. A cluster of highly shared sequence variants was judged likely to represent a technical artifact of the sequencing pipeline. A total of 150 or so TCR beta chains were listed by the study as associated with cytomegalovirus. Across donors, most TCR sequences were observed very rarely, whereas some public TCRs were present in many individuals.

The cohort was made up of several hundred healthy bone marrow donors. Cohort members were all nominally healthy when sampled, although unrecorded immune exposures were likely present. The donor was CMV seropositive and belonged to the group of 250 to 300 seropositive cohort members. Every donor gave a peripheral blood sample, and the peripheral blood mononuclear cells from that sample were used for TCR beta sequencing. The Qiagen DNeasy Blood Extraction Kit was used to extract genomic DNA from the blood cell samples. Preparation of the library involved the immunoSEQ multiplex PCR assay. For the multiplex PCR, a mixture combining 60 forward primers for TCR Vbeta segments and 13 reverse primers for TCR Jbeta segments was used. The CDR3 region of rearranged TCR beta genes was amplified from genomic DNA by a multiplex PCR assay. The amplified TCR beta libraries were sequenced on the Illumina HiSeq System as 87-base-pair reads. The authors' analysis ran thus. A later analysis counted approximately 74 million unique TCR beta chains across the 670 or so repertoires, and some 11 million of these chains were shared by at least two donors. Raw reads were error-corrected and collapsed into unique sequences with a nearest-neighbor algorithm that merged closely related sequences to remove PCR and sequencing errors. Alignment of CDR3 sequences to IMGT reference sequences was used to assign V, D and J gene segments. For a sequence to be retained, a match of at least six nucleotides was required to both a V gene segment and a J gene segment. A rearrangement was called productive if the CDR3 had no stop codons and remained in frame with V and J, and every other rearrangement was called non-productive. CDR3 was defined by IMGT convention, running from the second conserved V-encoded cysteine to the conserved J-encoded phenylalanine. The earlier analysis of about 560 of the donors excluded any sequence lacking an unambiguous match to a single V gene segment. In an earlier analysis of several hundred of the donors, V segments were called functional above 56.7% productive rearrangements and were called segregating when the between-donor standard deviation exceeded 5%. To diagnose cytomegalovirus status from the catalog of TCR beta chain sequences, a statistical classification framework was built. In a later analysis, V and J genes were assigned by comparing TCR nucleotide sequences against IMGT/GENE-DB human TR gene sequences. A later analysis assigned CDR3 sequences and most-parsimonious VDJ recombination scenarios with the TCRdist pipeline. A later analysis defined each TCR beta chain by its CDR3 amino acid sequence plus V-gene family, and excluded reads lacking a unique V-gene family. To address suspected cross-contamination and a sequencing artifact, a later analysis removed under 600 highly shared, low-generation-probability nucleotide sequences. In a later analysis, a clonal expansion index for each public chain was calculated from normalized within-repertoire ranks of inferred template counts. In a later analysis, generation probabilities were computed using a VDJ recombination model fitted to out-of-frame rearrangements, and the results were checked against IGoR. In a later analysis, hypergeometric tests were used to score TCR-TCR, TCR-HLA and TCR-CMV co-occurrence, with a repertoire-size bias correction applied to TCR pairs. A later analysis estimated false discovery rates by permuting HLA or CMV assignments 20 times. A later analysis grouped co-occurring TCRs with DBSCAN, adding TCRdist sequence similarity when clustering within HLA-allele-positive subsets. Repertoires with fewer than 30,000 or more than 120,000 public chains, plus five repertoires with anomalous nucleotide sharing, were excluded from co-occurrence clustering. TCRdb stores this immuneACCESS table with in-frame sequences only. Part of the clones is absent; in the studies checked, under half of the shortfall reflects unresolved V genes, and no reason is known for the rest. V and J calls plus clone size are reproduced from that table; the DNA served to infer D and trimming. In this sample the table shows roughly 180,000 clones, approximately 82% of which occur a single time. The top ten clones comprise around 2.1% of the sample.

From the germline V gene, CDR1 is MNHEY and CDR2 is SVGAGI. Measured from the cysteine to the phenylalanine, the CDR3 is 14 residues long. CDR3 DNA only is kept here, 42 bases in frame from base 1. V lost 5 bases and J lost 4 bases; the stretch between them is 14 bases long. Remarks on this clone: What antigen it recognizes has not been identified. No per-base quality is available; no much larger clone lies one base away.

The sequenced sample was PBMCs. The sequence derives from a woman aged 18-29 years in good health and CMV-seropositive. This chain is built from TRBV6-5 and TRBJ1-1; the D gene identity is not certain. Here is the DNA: TGTGCCAGCAGTGCTTCGAGCGCCCCCACTGAAGCTTTCTTT. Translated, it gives CASSASSAPTEAFF.